A single sample is the source of the 19 T cell receptor beta chains below, sequenced in a study of blood T cells in healthy people across ages. Primed by a sample-barcoded 5' primer and a J-beta primer mix, a second PCR proceeded for roughly 7 to 12 cycles. One entry per CDR3 protein, called by TCRdb with MiXCR from the 5' RACE reads. Of 900,000 to 950,000 distinct CDR3 sequences in the sample, 29% were seen once. These data were also reused for a study on T cells of mothers and their children.

The source material was blood. These receptors were collected from a woman in her forties in good health.

The DNA of the CDR3 is TGCAGTGCGTCTAAGGTGGGGGGAAACACTGAAGCTTTCTTT. This gives the protein CSASKVGGNTEAFF. V gene TRBV20-1 combines with J gene TRBJ1-1; D may be TRBD1 (5 bases). CDR3 length equals 14 residues. V gave up 6 bases and J gave up 2 bases, with 16 bases separating them. Germline CDR1 reads DFQATT; CDR2 reads SNEGSKA (reference sequence).

The chain combines TRBV20-1 with TRBJ2-1; 9 bases line up with TRBD2. Germline V CDR1 and CDR2: DFQATT, SNEGSKA (reference sequence). The CDR3 consists of 17 residues. The junction had 11 bases not matched to a gene; V was cut back by 0 bases and J by 5 bases. In nucleotides, the CDR3 is TGCAGTGCTAGAGATCCCAAGAGCGGGGGGTGGGACAATGAGCAGTTCTTC. It translates to CSARDPKSGGWDNEQFF.

The chain links TRBV18 to TRBJ2-4; D may be TRBD2 (5 bases). The CDR3 runs to 15 residues. The ends were cut back, 6 bases at V and 1 base at J, with 13 bases in the middle. Germline loops: CDR1 KGHSH, CDR2 LQKENI. The CDR3 nucleotides read TGTGCCAGCTCCCCCGGGCGAGGGGCCAAAAACATTCAGTACTTC. Translated: CASSPGRGAKNIQYF.

This clonotype was detected a few times. This chain joins TRBV5-1 and TRBJ1-6; maybe TRBD1 (6 bases). The CDR3 sequence is 15 residues long. Germline assignment: CDR1 SGHRS and CDR2 YFSETQ. V lost 0 bases, J lost 7 bases, and 11 bases lay in between. This chain's CDR3 is CASSLGTVANSPLHF. CDR3 DNA sequence: TGCGCCAGCAGCTTGGGGACAGTGGCAAATTCACCCCTCCACTTT.

V gene TRBV9 combines with J gene TRBJ2-2; tentative D call: TRBD1 (5 bases). CDR3 length equals 15 residues. Per the germline V gene, CDR1 is SGDLS and CDR2 is YYNGEE. V dropped 7 bases and J dropped 5 bases, with 18 bases sitting between them. CDR3 in DNA: TGTGCCAGCCGCGCGAGAACCAGGGATACCGGGGAGCTGTTTTTT. Its translation: CASRARTRDTGELFF.

The chain carries TRBV5-1 and TRBJ2-3, with D maybe TRBD2 (6 bases). The CDR3 totals 15 residues. Trimming took 1 base from V and 3 from J, leaving 12 bases between them. Germline loops: CDR1 SGHRS, CDR2 YFSETQ. The CDR3 protein is CASSLLASGTDTQYF. CDR3 DNA sequence: TGCGCCAGCAGCTTGCTAGCGAGCGGAACAGATACGCAGTATTTT.

Ten or more counts support this clonotype. The chain joins TRBV7-2 to TRBJ1-2; tentative D call: TRBD1 (6 bases). Trimming removed 2 bases at V and 6 bases at J, with 7 bases between. The CDR3 extends over 12 amino acids. Germline V gene data show CDR1 as SGHTA and CDR2 as FQGNSA. The CDR3 DNA is TGTGCCAGCAGCTTATACAGGGATGGCTACACCTTC. This translates into CASSLYRDGYTF. Full variable domain (missing parts from reference TRBV7-2 and TRBJ1-2): GAGVSQSPSNKVTEKGKDVELRCDPISGHTALYWYRQSLGQGLEFLIYFQGNSAPDKSGLPSDRFSAERTGGSVSTLTIQRTQQEDSAVYLCASSLYRDGYTFGSGTRLTVV.

Concerning this clonotype: The germline gene is not matched at one end of the junction; a read error may be the cause. This chain uses TRBV28 with TRBJ2-3, with a weak D call TRBD1 (6 bases). The V gene's germline CDR1 is MDHEN and CDR2 SYDVKM. The CDR3 consists of 15 residues. The CDR3 loop reads CTSSLRDKSTDTQYF. The CDR3, as DNA: TGTACCAGCAGTTTACGGGACAAGAGCACGGATACGCAGTATTTT.

This clonotype was observed many times. The chain joins TRBV5-8 to TRBJ1-2, with a possible D match to TRBD1 (5 bases). The CDR3 has 15 residues. CDR1 SGHTS and CDR2 YDEGEE come from the germline V gene. V lost 0 bases and J lost 4, with 13 bases in between. This chain's CDR3 is CASSLDRREVYGYTF. The CDR3, as DNA: TGTGCCAGCAGCTTGGATCGCAGGGAAGTCTATGGCTACACCTTC.

The chain employs TRBV29-1 and TRBJ1-1; D ambiguous. V was clipped by 4 bases and J by 7 bases, with 13 bases between them. Germline CDR1 SQVTM, CDR2 ANQGSEA. The CDR3 runs 12 residues. The CDR3 spells CSVVENSSEAFF. CDR3 nucleotide sequence: TGCAGCGTTGTCGAAAACAGTAGTGAAGCTTTCTTT.

The rearrangement joins TRBV20-1 to TRBJ1-5; weak D call: TRBD1 (6 bases). The germline V gene encodes CDR1 DFQATT and CDR2 SNEGSKA (reference sequence). The CDR3 extends over 14 amino acids. Trimming stripped 1 base from V and 4 bases from J, with 11 bases between. The CDR3 DNA sequence: TGCAGTGCTAGAGTCCCCAGGGGTAATCAGCCCCAGCATTTT. Protein: CSARVPRGNQPQHF.

This clonotype was counted a few times. This sequence joins TRBV3-1 and TRBJ2-5; D is undetermined. The CDR3 covers 14 residues. Trimming pared 2 bases from V and 4 bases from J, leaving 11 bases between. Germline CDR1 LGHDT, CDR2 YNNKEL (reference sequence). The CDR3 DNA is TGTGCCAGCAGCCAACGAGCAACGGCAGAGACCCAGTACTTC. Translation: CASSQRATAETQYF.

This clonotype appeared many times. This chain joins TRBV9 and TRBJ1-2; 7 nucleotides match TRBD1. The CDR3 runs 13 residues. From germline, CDR1 is SGDLS and CDR2 YYNGEE. The trim removed 4 bases at V and 8 bases at J, leaving 8 bases unmatched. This CDR3 is CASSPTGQSGYTF. The CDR3 DNA is TGTGCCAGCAGCCCAACGGGACAGTCGGGCTACACCTTC.

As to this clonotype: A much larger clone differs from this one at a single base, so this may be a read error. The chain recombines TRBV27 with TRBJ2-5; the match to TRBD2 covers 8 bases. Looked up from germline, CDR1 is MNHEY and CDR2 is SMNVEV (reference sequence). CDR3 length equals 17 residues. V lost 7 bases to trimming and J lost 4 bases; unmatched junction nucleotides: 17. The CDR3 DNA reads as TGTGCCAGCACGTTAGTCGCGGCCGCGGGGGGACCAGAGACCCAGTACTTC. It encodes CASTLVAAAGGPETQYF.

The chain uses TRBV20-1 and TRBJ1-2; 8 positions agree with TRBD1. CDR1 is DFQATT, CDR2 SNEGSKA, per germline (reference sequence). The CDR3 sequence is 11 residues long. Trimming at V came to 4 bases and at J to 6 bases, leaving 1 base not matched to a gene. The CDR3 sequence: CSATGGNGYTF. CDR3 nucleotides: TGCAGTGCTACAGGGGGCAATGGCTACACCTTC.

J is TRBJ2-5 and V is TRBV5-1; 9 nucleotides line up with TRBD1. J gave up 1 base and V 4 bases, and 5 bases lay outside the gene matches. Germline V gene sequence: CDR1 SGHRS, CDR2 YFSETQ. CDR3 length: 15 residues. For the CDR3, the DNA is TGCGCCAGCAGCGAAGGGACAGGGCCCCAAGAGACCCAGTACTTC. Encoded protein: CASSEGTGPQETQYF.

This clonotype was seen many times. J is TRBJ2-7 and V is TRBV4-1; D is unclear. Germline V lookup: CDR1 MGHRA, CDR2 YSYEKL. The CDR3 contains 18 residues. V dropped 3 bases and J dropped 3 bases, with 24 bases sitting between them. The chain's CDR3 is CASSQFRPLPNVGYEQYF. CDR3 DNA: TGCGCCAGCAGCCAGTTCCGTCCCCTCCCCAACGTGGGCTACGAGCAGTACTTC.

This clonotype was seen a handful of times. The chain uses TRBV11-2 and TRBJ2-3; D gene ambiguous. Germline V gene sequence: CDR1 SGHAT, CDR2 FQNNGV. The CDR3 extends over 17 amino acids. V gave up 2 bases and J gave up 2 bases, with 17 bases separating them. CDR3 bases: TGTGCCAGCAGCTTATCCGTAGTAAGCAGTTCCACAGATACGCAGTATTTT. This gives the protein CASSLSVVSSSTDTQYF.

This clonotype was detected only once. The V call is TRBV9, the J call TRBJ2-4; 7 bases map to TRBD2. CDR1 and CDR2 (germline): SGDLS, YYNGEE. This CDR3 contains 15 residues. V was pared by 0 bases and J by 13 bases, with 13 bases of the junction left unmatched. The CDR3 DNA follows: TGTGCCAGCAGCGTAGGCGGGGAGGGCTACAATGAGCAGTACTTC. Translated, it gives CASSVGGEGYNEQYF.